What follows is one T cell receptor beta chain and its context. The antigen is unknown. Trimming stripped 6 bases from V and 0 bases from J, with 14 bases between. The germline V gene encodes CDR1 MDHEN and CDR2 SYDVKM. The CDR3 spans 15 residues. Symptoms, serum thyroxine and TRAb, thyroid ultrasound, and orbital computed tomography formed the diagnostic basis. CDR3 regions of TCR beta were amplified from RNA transcripts. Following a first-round RT-PCR that used HTBI primers, a second-round multiplex PCR was carried out. MiXCR, applied by TCRdb to the multiplex PCR reads, yields one record per CDR3 protein. This table holds about 480,000 distinct CDR3 sequences, roughly an eighth found once. The sample comes from a study of Graves' ophthalmopathy and Graves' hyperthyroidism. Study-level information: Peripheral blood (taken before any treatment) was collected at initial diagnosis. Whole-study findings and limits: Researchers report that a 13-signature model separated ophthalmopathy from stable hyperthyroidism, posting around 86% sensitivity and more than 70% specificity. Ophthalmopathy progression prediction by the model yielded a sensitivity of roughly 67% and a specificity of just over 72%.

Sequenced input: blood. The rearrangement links TRBV28 to TRBJ2-5; weak D call: TRBD2 (5 bases). The clonotype originates from a woman in her twenties or thirties with Graves' ophthalmopathy. The CDR3 DNA sequence: TGTGCCAGCAGCCGACCCGGGAACGACCAAGAGACCCAGTACTTC. Its translation is CASSRPGNDQETQYF.